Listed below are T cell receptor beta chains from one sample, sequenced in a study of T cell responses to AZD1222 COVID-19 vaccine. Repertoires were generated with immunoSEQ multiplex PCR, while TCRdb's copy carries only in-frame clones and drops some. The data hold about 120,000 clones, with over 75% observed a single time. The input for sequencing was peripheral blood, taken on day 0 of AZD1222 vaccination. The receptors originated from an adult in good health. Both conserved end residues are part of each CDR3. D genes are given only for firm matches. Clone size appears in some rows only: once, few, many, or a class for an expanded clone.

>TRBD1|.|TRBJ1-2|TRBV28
CASSPDRGDLNYGYTF
TGTGCCAGCAGCCCGGACAGGGGCGACCTTAACTATGGCTACACCTTC
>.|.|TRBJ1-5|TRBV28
CASSFIQDSVGSGNQPQHF
TGTGCCAGCAGTTTTATCCAAGATTCAGTGGGTAGTGGCAATCAGCCCCAGCATTTT
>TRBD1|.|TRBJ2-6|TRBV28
CASSLIPGQGANVLTF
TGTGCCAGCAGTTTAATCCCGGGACAGGGTGCCAACGTCCTGACTTTC
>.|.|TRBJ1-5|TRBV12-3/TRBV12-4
CASSLSGTQPQHF
TGTGCCAGCAGTTTGTCGGGCACTCAGCCCCAGCATTTT
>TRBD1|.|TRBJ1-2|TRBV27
CASSSLGTGHGYTF
TGTGCCAGCAGTTCTCTAGGGACAGGGCATGGCTACACCTTC
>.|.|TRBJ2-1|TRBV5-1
CASSLNQAAYNEQFF
TGCGCCAGCAGCTTGAACCAGGCGGCCTACAATGAGCAGTTCTTC
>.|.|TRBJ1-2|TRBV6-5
CASRADGYGYTF
TGTGCCAGCAGGGCCGACGGCTATGGCTACACCTTC
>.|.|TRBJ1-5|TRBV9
CASSVEGLSNQPQHF
TGTGCCAGCAGCGTAGAAGGTTTGAGCAATCAGCCCCAGCATTTT
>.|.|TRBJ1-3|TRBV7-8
CASSLGGDTIYF
TGTGCCAGCAGCTTAGGAGGGGACACCATATATTTT
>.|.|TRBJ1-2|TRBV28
CASSQTGTYGYTF
TGTGCCAGCAGTCAAACAGGGACCTATGGCTACACCTTC
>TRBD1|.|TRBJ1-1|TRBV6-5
CASSYGTENTEAFF
TGTGCCAGCAGTTACGGGACAGAGAACACTGAAGCTTTCTTT
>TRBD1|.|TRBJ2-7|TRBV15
CATSWRTGGPTGEQYF
TGTGCCACCAGCTGGAGGACAGGGGGCCCTACTGGCGAGCAGTACTTC
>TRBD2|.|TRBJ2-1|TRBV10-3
CAISASIAGSSYNEQFF
TGTGCCATCAGTGCCTCGATAGCGGGGAGCTCCTACAATGAGCAGTTCTTC
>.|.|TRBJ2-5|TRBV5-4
CASSLVADQETQYF
TGTGCCAGCAGCTTGGTGGCAGATCAAGAGACCCAGTACTTC
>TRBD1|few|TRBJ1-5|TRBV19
CASSVRDRGNQPQHF
TGTGCCAGTAGCGTCCGGGACAGGGGCAATCAGCCCCAGCATTTT
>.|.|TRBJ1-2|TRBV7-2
CASSLITDTNYGYTF
TGTGCCAGCAGCTTAATCACTGACACTAACTATGGCTACACCTTC
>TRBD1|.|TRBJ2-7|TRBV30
CACEKIQGADEQYF
TGTGCCTGTGAGAAGATTCAGGGGGCCGACGAGCAGTACTTC
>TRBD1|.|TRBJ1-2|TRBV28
CATAPGQGNYGYTF
TGTGCCACCGCCCCGGGACAGGGTAACTATGGCTACACCTTC
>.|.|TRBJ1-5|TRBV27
CASSLGGDWTPQHF
TGTGCCAGCAGTTTAGGAGGGGATTGGACGCCCCAGCATTTT
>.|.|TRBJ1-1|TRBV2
CASSARFWDTEAFF
TGTGCCAGCAGTGCTCGGTTTTGGGACACTGAAGCTTTCTTT
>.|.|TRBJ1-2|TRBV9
CASSPSYGGYTF
TGTGCCAGCAGCCCCTCTTACGGTGGCTACACCTTC
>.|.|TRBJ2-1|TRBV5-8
CASSLGTNEQFF
TGTGCCAGCAGCTTGGGAACCAATGAGCAGTTCTTC
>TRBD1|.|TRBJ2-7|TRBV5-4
CASSKPGQGTLSAYEQYF
TGTGCCAGCAGCAAGCCGGGACAGGGTACCCTCTCGGCCTACGAGCAGTACTTC
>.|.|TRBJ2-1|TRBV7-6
CASSLARAEQFF
TGTGCCAGCAGCTTAGCGCGTGCCGAGCAGTTCTTC
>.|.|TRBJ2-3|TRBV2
CASRVRDTQYF
TGTGCCAGCAGGGTACGCGATACGCAGTATTTT
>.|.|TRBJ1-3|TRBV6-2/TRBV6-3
CASSDQGGSGNTIYF
TGTGCCAGCAGTGACCAGGGAGGCTCTGGAAACACCATATATTTT
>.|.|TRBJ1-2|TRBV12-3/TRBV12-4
CASSYGIGRRYTF
TGTGCCAGCAGTTACGGCATCGGCCGTCGCTACACCTTC
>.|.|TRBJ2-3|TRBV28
CASKGGDGTDTQYF
TGTGCCAGCAAGGGGGGGGACGGCACAGATACGCAGTATTTT
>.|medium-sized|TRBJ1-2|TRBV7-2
CASSSRDTSLGGYTF
TGTGCCAGCAGCTCCCGGGACACTTCTCTAGGTGGCTACACCTTC
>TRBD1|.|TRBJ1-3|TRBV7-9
CASSLVGTGRNTIYF
TGTGCCAGCAGCTTAGTTGGGACAGGGAGAAACACCATATATTTT
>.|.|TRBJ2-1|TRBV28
CASSPRAGEQFF
TGTGCCAGCAGTCCCCGGGCAGGTGAGCAGTTCTTC
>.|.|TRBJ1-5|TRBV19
CASSTGGANQPQHF
TGTGCCAGTAGTACCGGAGGAGCCAATCAGCCCCAGCATTTT
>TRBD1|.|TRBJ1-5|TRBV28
CASSPRQGGFQPQHF
TGTGCCAGCAGTCCCCGACAGGGCGGGTTTCAGCCCCAGCATTTT
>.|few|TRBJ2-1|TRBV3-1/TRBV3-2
CASRFLPGQNASNEQFF
TGTGCCAGCAGATTTCTGCCGGGACAAAACGCTTCCAATGAGCAGTTCTTC
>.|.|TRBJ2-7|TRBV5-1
CASSLLPAGTYEQYF
TGCGCCAGCAGCTTGCTTCCAGCGGGGACATACGAGCAGTACTTC
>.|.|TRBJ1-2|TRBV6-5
CASSYGGPPYGYTF
TGTGCCAGCAGTTACGGTGGCCCCCCTTATGGCTACACCTTC
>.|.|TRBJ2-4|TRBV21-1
CASSIPSRGRGSKNIQYF
TGTGCCAGCAGCATCCCATCCAGGGGGCGCGGGTCCAAAAACATTCAGTACTTC
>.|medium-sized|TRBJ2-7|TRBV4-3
CASSPTPWGREQYF
TGCGCCAGCAGCCCTACCCCTTGGGGGCGCGAGCAGTACTTC
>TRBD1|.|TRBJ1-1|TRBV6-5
CASSYSGQGTNTEAFF
TGTGCCAGCAGTTACTCCGGACAGGGAACGAACACTGAAGCTTTCTTT
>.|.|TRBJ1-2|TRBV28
CASSLQGLYGYTF
TGTGCCAGCAGTTTACAGGGCCTCTATGGCTACACCTTC
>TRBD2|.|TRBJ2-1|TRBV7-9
CASSLSLAGSYNEQFF
TGTGCCAGCAGCTTAAGTCTAGCGGGCTCCTACAATGAGCAGTTCTTC
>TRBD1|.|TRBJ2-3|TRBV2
CARRDRARDTQYF
TGTGCCAGACGGGACAGGGCAAGAGATACGCAGTATTTT
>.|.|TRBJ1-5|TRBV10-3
CAISDNRVGQPQHF
TGTGCCATCAGTGACAACAGGGTTGGGCAGCCCCAGCATTTT
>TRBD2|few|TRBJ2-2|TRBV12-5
CASGLLAGATGELFF
TGTGCTAGTGGTTTACTAGCGGGAGCGACCGGGGAGCTGTTTTTT
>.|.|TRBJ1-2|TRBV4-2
CASSQEGRGSGYTF
TGTGCCAGCAGCCAAGAAGGGAGGGGGAGCGGCTACACCTTC